This TCR beta chain derives from a study of blood T cell repertoires in COVID-19. About the research overall: Acute and convalescent COVID-19 specimens originated in the United States, Italy and Spain. Sample material is recorded as cDNA or gDNA derived from T cells, B-cell-depleted T cells, or PBMCs.

In the source study's methods: It was from reference gene primer amplification that nucleated cell counts were estimated. Assay: immunoSEQ multiplex PCR; the TCRdb copy retains only in-frame clones and omits some. D and trimming were read from the DNA, whereas the V and J calls and clone size are those reported in that table. The repertoire holds approximately 82,000 clones, with 85% to 95% as singletons. Trimming removed 6 bases at V and 0 bases at J, with 14 bases between. Per the germline V gene, CDR1 is MDHEN and CDR2 is SYDVKM. The length of the CDR3 is 15 residues. The receptor was isolated from a woman in her sixties with active COVID-19. Sequencing used peripheral blood. This sequence joins TRBV28 and TRBJ1-1, with D perhaps TRBD1 (5 bases). This CDR3 is CASSPPKGLNTEAFF. The CDR3 DNA is TGTGCCAGCAGCCCCCCCAAGGGGCTGAACACTGAAGCTTTCTTT.